This T cell receptor beta chain was captured by sequencing in a study of blood T cells in healthy people across ages. Overall study findings and caveats: It was not possible, with unsorted PBMCs, to conclusively compare naive and antigen-experienced cells.

To note about this clonotype: Its matching antigen is unknown.

For the second PCR, which ran for about 6 to 11 cycles, a sample-barcoded 5' primer and a J-beta primer mix were used. A template-switch adaptor with 12 random nucleotides tagged each cDNA molecule. TCRdb processed the 5' RACE reads anew with MiXCR; each CDR3 protein has one entry. The sample contains fewer than 700,000 distinct CDR3 sequences, roughly 48% of which appear only once. The V gene's germline CDR1 is ENHRY and CDR2 SYGVKD. The CDR3 has 16 amino acids. With 8 bases removed from V and 2 bases from J, the gap between germline ends came to 19 bases. This sequence joins TRBV10-3 and TRBJ2-4; a possible D gene is TRBD1 (5 bases). The TCR originated in a man aged 80 or over in good health. The sample taken for sequencing was blood. The CDR3 DNA follows: TGTGCCATCGGGGATGACAGAGACGCGACCAAAAACATTCAGTACTTC. It specifies CAIGDDRDATKNIQYF.